This TCR beta chain was found in a study of radiotherapy plus CTLA-4 blockade in lung cancer. Study results and caveats: Some TCR clones had been derived from tumors. These clones expanded in peripheral blood after radiotherapy plus ipilimumab.

Turning to this clone: Its antigen is unidentified.

The table came from immunoSEQ multiplex PCR; TCRdb's copy has only in-frame clones and leaves some out. Of some 78,000 clones in the sample, around 87% were seen once. CDR3 length equals 13 residues. The germline V gene encodes CDR1 MNHEY and CDR2 SVGAGI. This TCR came from a human donor with non-small cell lung cancer who had stable disease on radiotherapy plus ipilimumab. This specimen was peripheral blood, taken from a patient treated with radiotherapy plus ipilimumab. The chain uses TRBV6-5 and TRBJ1-5; 7 bases align to TRBD1. The CDR3 DNA is TGTGCTACGGCGGGACAGATTAATCAGCCCCAGCATTTT. As protein: CATAGQINQPQHF.